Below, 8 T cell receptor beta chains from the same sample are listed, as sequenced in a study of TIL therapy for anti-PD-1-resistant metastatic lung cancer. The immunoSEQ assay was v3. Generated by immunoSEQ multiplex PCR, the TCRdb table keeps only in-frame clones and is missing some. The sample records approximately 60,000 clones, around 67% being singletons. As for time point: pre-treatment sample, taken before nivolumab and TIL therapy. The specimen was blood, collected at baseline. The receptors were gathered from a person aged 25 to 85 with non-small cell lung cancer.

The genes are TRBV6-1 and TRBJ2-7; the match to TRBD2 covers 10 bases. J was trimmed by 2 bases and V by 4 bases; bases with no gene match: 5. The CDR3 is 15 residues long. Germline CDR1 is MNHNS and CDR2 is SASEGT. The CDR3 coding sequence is TGTGCCAGCAGTGCGCGACTAGCGGGCCCCTACGAGCAGTACTTC. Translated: CASSARLAGPYEQYF.

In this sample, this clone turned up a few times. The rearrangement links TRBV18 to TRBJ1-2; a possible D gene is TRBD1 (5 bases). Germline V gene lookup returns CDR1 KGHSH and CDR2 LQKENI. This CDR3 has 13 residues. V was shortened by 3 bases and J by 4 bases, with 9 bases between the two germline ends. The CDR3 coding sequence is TGTGCCAGCTCACCGGGACCGGGCTATGGCTACACCTTC. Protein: CASSPGPGYGYTF.

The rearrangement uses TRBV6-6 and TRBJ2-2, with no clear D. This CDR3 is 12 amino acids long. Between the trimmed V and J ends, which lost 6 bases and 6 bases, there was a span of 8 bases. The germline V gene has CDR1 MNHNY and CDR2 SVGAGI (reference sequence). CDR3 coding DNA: TGTGCCAGCAGAAGTTTCCCCGGGGAGCTGTTTTTT. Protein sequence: CASRSFPGELFF.

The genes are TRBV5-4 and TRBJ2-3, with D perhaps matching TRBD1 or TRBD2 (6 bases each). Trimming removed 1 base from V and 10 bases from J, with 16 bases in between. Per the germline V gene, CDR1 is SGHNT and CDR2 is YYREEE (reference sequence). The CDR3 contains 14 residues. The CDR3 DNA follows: TGTGCCAGCAGCTTGTTCTCGGGGGACATCGCGCAGTATTTT. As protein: CASSLFSGDIAQYF. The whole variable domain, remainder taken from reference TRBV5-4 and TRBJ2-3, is ETGVTQSPTHLIKTRGQQVTLRCSSQSGHNTVSWYQQALGQGPQFIFQYYREEENGRGNFPPRFSGLQFPNYSSELNVNALELDDSALYLCASSLFSGDIAQYFGPGTRLTVL.

The CDR3 nucleotides are TGCAGCGTTGCGTGGGCTAGCACAGATACGCAGTATTTT. Its translation: CSVAWASTDTQYF. The chain is built from TRBV29-1 and TRBJ2-3; D is undetermined. The CDR3 loop spans 13 amino acids. V lost 4 bases and J lost 0, with 8 bases in between. The V gene's germline CDR1 is SQVTM and CDR2 ANQGSEA.

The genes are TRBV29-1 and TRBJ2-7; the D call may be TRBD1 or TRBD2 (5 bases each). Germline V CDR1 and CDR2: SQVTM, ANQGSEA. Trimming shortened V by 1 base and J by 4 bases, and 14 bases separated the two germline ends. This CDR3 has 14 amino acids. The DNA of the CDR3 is TGCAGCGTTGAAGGGGGACGGTCAGGGTACGAGCAGTACTTC. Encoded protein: CSVEGGRSGYEQYF.

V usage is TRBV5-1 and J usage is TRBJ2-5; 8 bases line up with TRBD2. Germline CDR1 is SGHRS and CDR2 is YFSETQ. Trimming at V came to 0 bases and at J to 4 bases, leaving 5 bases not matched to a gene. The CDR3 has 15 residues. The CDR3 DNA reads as TGCGCCAGCAGCTTGGGAGCGGGAGACGGAGAGACCCAGTACTTC. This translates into CASSLGAGDGETQYF.

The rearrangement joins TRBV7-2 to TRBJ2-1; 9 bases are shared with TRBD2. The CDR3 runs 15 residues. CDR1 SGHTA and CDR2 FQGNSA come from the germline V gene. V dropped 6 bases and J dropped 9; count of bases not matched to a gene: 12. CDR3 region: CASSFRVAGEGEQFF. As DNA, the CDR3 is TGTGCCAGCAGTTTTAGGGTAGCGGGGGAGGGTGAGCAGTTCTTC.